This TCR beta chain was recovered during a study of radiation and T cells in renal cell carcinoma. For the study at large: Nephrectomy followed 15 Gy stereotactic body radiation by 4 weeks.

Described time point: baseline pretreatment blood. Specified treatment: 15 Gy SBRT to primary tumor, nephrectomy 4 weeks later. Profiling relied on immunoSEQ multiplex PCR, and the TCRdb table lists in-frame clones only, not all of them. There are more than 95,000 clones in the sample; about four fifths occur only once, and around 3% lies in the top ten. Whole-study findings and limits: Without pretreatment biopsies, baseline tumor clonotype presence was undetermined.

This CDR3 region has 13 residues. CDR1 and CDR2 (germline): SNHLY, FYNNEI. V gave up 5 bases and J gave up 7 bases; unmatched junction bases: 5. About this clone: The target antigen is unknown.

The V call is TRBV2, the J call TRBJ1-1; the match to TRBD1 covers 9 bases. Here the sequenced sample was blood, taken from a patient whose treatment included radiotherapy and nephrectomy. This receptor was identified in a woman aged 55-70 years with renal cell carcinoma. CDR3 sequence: CASSTRQGVEAFF. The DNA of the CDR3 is TGTGCCAGCAGTACTAGACAGGGGGTTGAAGCTTTCTTT.